The text below deals with one T cell receptor beta chain. Its specificity is not known. This sample stems from a study of early T cells in non-severe SARS-CoV-2 infection. The wider study: The chains were unpaired, and the sequenced material was bulk RNA from unsorted whole blood. Study-level results: Comparison of clonotypes with VDJdb favored anti-spike CD8 responses while missing private and CD4 specificities.

CDR3 size: 15 residues. V gave up 5 bases and J gave up 6 bases, with 18 bases separating them. The V gene's germline CDR1 is SEHNR and CDR2 FQNEAQ (reference sequence). Individual cDNA molecules received unique molecular identifiers during library preparation. TCRdb re-called the 5' RACE reads through MiXCR, storing one row per CDR3 protein. The sample consists of about 110,000 distinct CDR3 sequences, 12% of them appearing once. This rearrangement joins TRBV7-9 to TRBJ2-3, with D possibly being TRBD2 (6 bases). The TCR comes from an adult who was a healthcare worker with PCR-confirmed SARS-CoV-2 infection or an uninfected control (not recorded which). Source material: whole blood. In DNA form, the CDR3 reads TGTGCCAGCAGCCCAGGACTAAAGTCGTTGGATACGCAGTATTTT. This encodes CASSPGLKSLDTQYF.